The next 24 T cell receptor beta chains were all read from a single sample in a study of spatial heterogeneity in lung cancer. Indicated time point: blood at routine non-recurrence follow-up after resection. Sequencing of whole RNA from tumor, nontumor lung or frozen PBMC involved no sorting. MiXCR, run by TCRdb on the 5' RACE reads, gives a single entry per CDR3 protein. The table records 25,000 or so distinct CDR3 sequences, 6% of them present only once. This sample comprised PBMCs, obtained at follow-up. Receptors were obtained from a male donor with early-stage non-small cell lung cancer.

This clonotype was found many times. The chain joins TRBV4-3 to TRBJ2-6; D is unclear. V was shortened by 1 base and J by 1 base, with 11 bases between the two germline ends. Germline CDR1 and CDR2: LGHNA and YSLEER. The CDR3 loop spans 17 amino acids. The CDR3 loop reads CASSQAWAVSGANVLTF. The CDR3 bases are TGCGCCAGCAGCCAAGCATGGGCAGTGTCTGGGGCCAACGTCCTGACTTTC.

The chain recombines TRBV5-5 with TRBJ2-1; D assignment may be TRBD1 or TRBD2 (5 bases each). The V and J ends lost 2 bases and 10 bases respectively, with 22 bases between them. This CDR3 is 16 amino acids long. Per germline, CDR1 SGHKS and CDR2 YYEKEE (reference sequence). CDR3 bases: TGTGCCAGCAGCTTAGCTGGGGCTAGCTCTCTGACCGAGCAGTTCTTC. Its protein product is CASSLAGASSLTEQFF.

The V and J genes are TRBV7-9 and TRBJ2-7, with D possibly TRBD1 on 6 matching bases. The CDR3 runs 13 residues. V lost 5 bases to trimming and J lost 0 bases, with 8 bases between them. The germline V gene has CDR1 SEHNR and CDR2 FQNEAQ (reference sequence). CDR3 loop: CASSQDSSYEQYV. Written as DNA, the CDR3 is TGTGCCAGCAGCCAGGACAGCTCCTACGAGCAGTACGTC.

This clonotype was observed at least ten times. The V gene is TRBV30, the J gene TRBJ2-3, with D tentatively TRBD2 (7 bases). With 0 bases removed from V and 5 bases from J, the gap between germline ends came to 15 bases. This CDR3 spans 15 amino acids. Germline assignment: CDR1 GTSNPN and CDR2 SVGIG (reference sequence). CDR3 coding DNA: TGTGCCTGGAGTGTACCCGGGGGCGGGAGAGATACGCAGTATTTT. Protein: CAWSVPGGGRDTQYF.

Many counts were recorded for this clonotype. V usage is TRBV11-2 and J usage is TRBJ2-3, with D maybe TRBD2 (5 bases). The CDR3 sequence is 15 residues long. The germline CDR1 and CDR2 sequences are SGHAT and FQNNGV. Trimming shortened V by 3 bases and J by 2 bases, and 12 bases separated the two germline ends. CDR3 DNA: TGTGCCAGCAGCTTCCGAGCGGATTTCACAGATACGCAGTATTTT. This translates into CASSFRADFTDTQYF.

This clonotype was counted ten times or more. Relative to the germline gene, one junction end is altered; a read error may explain this. This sequence joins TRBV7-7 and TRBJ2-3; unclear D gene. Germline V gene lookup returns CDR1 SSHAT and CDR2 FNYEAQ (reference sequence). This CDR3 has 14 amino acids. In DNA form, the CDR3 reads TGTGCTAGCAGCCCTACCCAAACCACAGATACGCAGTATTTT. Translation gives CASSPTQTTDTQYF.

The chain combines TRBV30 with TRBJ1-1; a weak D match, TRBD1 (5 bases). The CDR3 spans 13 residues. The ends were cut back, 0 bases at V and 2 bases at J, with 7 bases in the middle. Germline V gene data show CDR1 as GTSNPN and CDR2 as SVGIG (reference sequence). CDR3 DNA sequence: TGTGCCTGGAGTGTGGGGGGAAACACTGAAGCTTTCTTT. It is translated as CAWSVGGNTEAFF.

Comments on this clonotype: A much larger clone is a single base away; this may be a read error. The chain employs TRBV20-1 and TRBJ2-1; possibly TRBD2 for D (6 bases). This CDR3 comprises 14 residues. Germline assignment: CDR1 DFQATT and CDR2 SNEGSKA (reference sequence). The CDR3 loop reads CNAPGRDSYNEQFF. CDR3 coding DNA: TGCAATGCTCCCGGGCGGGATTCCTACAATGAGCAGTTCTTC.

A remark on this clonotype: One base away lies a much larger clone, so this may be a sequencing read error. V gene TRBV20-1 combines with J gene TRBJ2-5; 7 nucleotides agree with TRBD2. The J call is doubtful: the DNA matches TRBJ2-1 better. Germline CDR1 reads DFQATT; CDR2 reads SNEGSKA (reference sequence). The CDR3 is 13 amino acids. The CDR3 loop is CSAKRTRAETQFF. The CDR3 DNA reads TGCAGTGCTAAAAGGACTAGAGCCGAGACCCAGTTCTTC.

This clonotype was seen repeatedly, ten times or more. V usage is TRBV6-5 and J usage is TRBJ2-3; D ambiguous. The CDR3 spans 14 residues. Trimming cost V 2 bases and J 8 bases, with 14 bases left between them. Germline lookup yields CDR1 MNHEY and CDR2 SVGAGI. The CDR3 here is CASSYVGLSGTQYF. CDR3 nucleotides: TGTGCCAGCAGTTACGTAGGTCTATCGGGTACGCAGTATTTT.

Many counts were recorded for this clonotype. The chain couples TRBV6-2 or TRBV6-3 to TRBJ1-1; maybe TRBD1 (5 bases). Germline assignment: CDR1 MNHEY and CDR2 SVGEGT. V lost 6 bases to trimming and J lost 0 bases, with 11 bases between them. The CDR3 sequence is 14 residues long. CDR3 protein: CASRGPTVNTEAFF. For the CDR3, the DNA is TGTGCCAGCAGAGGTCCGACAGTGAACACTGAAGCTTTCTTT.

The rearrangement joins TRBV14 to TRBJ2-5; no firm D call. This CDR3 region has 10 residues. V lost 3 bases to trimming and J lost 8 bases, with 4 bases between them. Germline V gives CDR1 SGHDN, CDR2 FVKESK. CDR3 region: CASSQSTQYF. The DNA of the CDR3 is TGTGCCAGCAGCCAGTCAACCCAGTACTTC.

This clonotype was seen many times. As DNA, the CDR3 is TGCAGTGCTCCTAGTTCAATAGGTCAGCCCCAGCATTTT. It translates to CSAPSSIGQPQHF. The rearrangement links TRBV20-1 to TRBJ1-5; D is unclear. V was cut by 5 bases and J by 6 bases, with 14 bases left in between. The germline V gene encodes CDR1 DFQATT and CDR2 SNEGSKA (reference sequence). CDR3 length: 13 residues.

This clonotype was counted only a few times. The rearrangement joins TRBV4-3 to TRBJ2-3; 7 nucleotides agree with TRBD2. Trimming at V came to 4 bases and at J to 0 bases, leaving 7 bases not matched to a gene. Germline V gene data show CDR1 as LGHNA and CDR2 as YSLEER. The CDR3 is made up of 16 amino acids. CDR3 sequence: CASSRQLASSTDTQYF. CDR3 bases: TGCGCCAGCAGCCGACAACTAGCGTCTAGCACAGATACGCAGTATTTT.

This clonotype was detected only a few times. J is TRBJ2-1 and V is TRBV4-3; D may be TRBD2 (6 bases). The CDR3 runs to 13 residues. Germline CDR1 and CDR2: LGHNA and YSLEER. V shed 0 bases and J shed 9 bases, with 9 bases lying between them. CDR3 sequence reads: CASSQDLGGEQFF. CDR3 bases: TGCGCCAGCAGCCAAGATCTCGGGGGTGAGCAGTTCTTC.

This clonotype ranks as medium-sized. The chain carries TRBV6-2 or TRBV6-3 and TRBJ2-7, with 9 bases identical to TRBD2. Germline V gene lookup returns CDR1 MNHEY and CDR2 SVGEGT. With V trimmed by 5 bases and J by 5 bases, 10 bases remained unmatched. This CDR3 has 15 amino acids. The CDR3 DNA reads as TGTGCCAGCAGTCCCACAGTAGCGGGAGACCACGAGCAGTACGTC. It encodes CASSPTVAGDHEQYV.

This clonotype was recorded a few times. This chain connects TRBV19 to TRBJ2-3; tentatively, D is TRBD1 or TRBD2 (6 bases each). This CDR3 contains 14 residues. Germline V gene sequence: CDR1 LNHDA, CDR2 SQIVND (reference sequence). The V and J ends lost 4 bases and 4 bases respectively, with 12 bases between them. DNA of the CDR3: TGTGCCAGTAGTACCTGGGGGGCGGCAGATACGCAGTATTTT. Its protein product is CASSTWGAADTQYF.

This clonotype was counted many times. This chain links TRBV12-3 or TRBV12-4 with TRBJ2-3, with TRBD1 matching 10 bases. The junction had 4 bases not matched to a gene; V was cut back by 5 bases and J by 2 bases. The CDR3 contains 15 residues. CDR3 sequence (DNA): TGTGCCAGCAGTCCGGGACAGGGGCACACAGATACGCAGTATTTT. Protein product: CASSPGQGHTDTQYF.

V and J are TRBV4-3 and TRBJ2-7, with 9 bases that match TRBD1. Trimming at V came to 0 bases and at J to 6 bases, leaving 6 bases not matched to a gene. The CDR3 is 15 amino acids. Germline V gene lookup returns CDR1 LGHNA and CDR2 YSLEER. The CDR3 sequence: CASSQDLGQGREQYV. The CDR3 DNA follows: TGCGCCAGCAGCCAAGATTTGGGACAGGGTCGCGAGCAGTACGTC.

This clonotype came up many times. The CDR3 DNA reads TGTGCCAGCAGCCGACTAGCGATAGGAGAGACCCAGTACTTC. This translates into CASSRLAIGETQYF. The chain combines TRBV7-2 with TRBJ2-5, with 8 bases fitting TRBD2. The CDR3 spans 14 residues. Germline V gives CDR1 SGHTA, CDR2 FQGNSA. Trimming cost V 5 bases and J 4 bases; bases outside gene matches: 6.

Many counts were recorded for this clonotype. The chain is built from TRBV27 and TRBJ2-1; tentatively, D is TRBD2 (6 bases). Germline-derived CDR1 and CDR2 are MNHEY and SMNVEV (reference sequence). V lost 2 bases and J 0 bases, leaving 11 bases between the germline ends. The CDR3 is 16 residues long. CDR3 nucleotide sequence: TGTGCCAGCAGTTTACCTGCGGGGAGCTCCTACAATGAGCAGTTCTTC. As protein: CASSLPAGSSYNEQFF.

V is TRBV7-9 and J is TRBJ2-2; D perhaps matches TRBD2 (5 bases). Germline CDR1 reads SEHNR; CDR2 reads FQNEAQ (reference sequence). The germline V and J ends were trimmed by 1 base and 4 bases, with 7 bases remaining between them. This CDR3 is 14 amino acids long. CDR3 region: CASSLVGSTGELFF. The CDR3 DNA is TGTGCCAGCAGCTTAGTGGGGAGCACCGGGGAGCTGTTTTTT.

This clonotype is judged medium-sized (0.01 to 0.1%). This rearrangement joins TRBV10-3 to TRBJ2-3; D perhaps matches TRBD2 (5 bases). The CDR3 is made up of 13 amino acids. CDR1 and CDR2 from the germline V gene are ENHRY and SYGVKD. V lost 11 bases, J lost 5 bases, and 17 bases lay in between. The CDR3: CAVRLEGQDTQYF. The CDR3 DNA reads TGTGCCGTCCGCTTAGAGGGCCAAGATACGCAGTATTTT.

This clonotype has ten or more counts. The V call is TRBV6-4, the J call TRBJ2-3; 10 nucleotides match TRBD1. V shed 6 bases, J shed 3 bases, and the junction held 6 bases outside the gene matches. CDR3 size: 15 residues. Germline V gene data show CDR1 as MRHNA and CDR2 as SNTAGT. The DNA for the CDR3 is TGTGCCAGCAGAACCGGGACAGGGGAGACAGATACGCAGTATTTT. This encodes CASRTGTGETDTQYF.